This is a list of T cell receptor beta chains from one sample in a study of STAT3 mutations in large granular lymphocyte leukemia. TCRdb's table, derived via immunoSEQ multiplex PCR, lists solely in-frame clones and lacks some. The data show over 30,000 clones, nearly 90% seen once. Sequenced material: PBMCs. Receptors originate from a human donor with T large granular lymphocyte leukemia. Some clones in this sample may be carry-over from other donors' samples. Each CDR3 is given with its conserved first and last residue. Fields, in order: clone size, V gene, J gene, D gene, CDR3 protein, CDR3 DNA. The D gene is left open where the match is weak. Rows may omit the clone size; those that give it use once, few, many or a size class.

size: once
V: TRBV7-8
J: TRBJ2-7
D: TRBD2
CDR3: CASSSAGGGSYEQYF
DNA: TGTGCCAGCAGCTCAGCGGGGGGAGGGTCCTACGAGCAGTACTTC

size: few
V: TRBV5-4
J: TRBJ2-5
D: NA
CDR3: CASSPGPLGETQYF
DNA: TGTGCCAGCAGCCCCGGCCCCCTGGGGGAGACCCAGTACTTC

size: NA
V: TRBV5-1
J: TRBJ1-4
D: NA
CDR3: CASSLDSTNEKLFF
DNA: TGCGCCAGCAGCTTGGACTCTACTAATGAAAAACTGTTTTTT

size: NA
V: TRBV6-1
J: TRBJ1-2
D: NA
CDR3: CASSDRQAGYTF
DNA: TGTGCCAGCAGTGATCGACAGGCTGGCTACACCTTC

size: NA
V: TRBV4-2
J: TRBJ2-2
D: TRBD2
CDR3: CASSQGVSGDPGELFF
DNA: TGTGCCAGCAGCCAAGGAGTGAGCGGGGATCCCGGGGAGCTGTTTTTT

size: NA
V: TRBV5-1
J: TRBJ1-1
D: NA
CDR3: CASSLGLQGGHTEAFF
DNA: TGCGCCAGCAGCTTGGGCCTACAGGGAGGGCACACTGAAGCTTTCTTT

size: NA
V: TRBV9
J: TRBJ1-4
D: NA
CDR3: CASSRTNEKLFF
DNA: TGTGCCAGCAGCAGAACTAATGAAAAACTGTTTTTT

size: NA
V: TRBV5-4
J: TRBJ1-6
D: TRBD1
CDR3: CASSSVGTGGNNSPLHF
DNA: TGTGCCAGCAGCTCGGTAGGGACAGGGGGTAATAATTCACCCCTCCACTTT

size: NA
V: TRBV6-5
J: TRBJ2-2
D: NA
CDR3: CASSYEGAGELFF
DNA: TGTGCCAGCAGTTACGAGGGGGCCGGGGAGCTGTTTTTT

size: NA
V: TRBV9
J: TRBJ2-3
D: TRBD2
CDR3: CASSPLAGDTDTQYF
DNA: TGTGCCAGCAGCCCACTAGCGGGGGACACAGATACGCAGTATTTT

size: NA
V: TRBV6-1
J: TRBJ1-5
D: NA
CDR3: CAIGPGGNQPQHF
DNA: TGTGCCATCGGACCGGGAGGCAATCAGCCCCAGCATTTT

size: NA
V: TRBV7-2
J: TRBJ1-2
D: NA
CDR3: CASSPKTGGGYTF
DNA: TGTGCCAGCAGCCCCAAGACAGGAGGCGGCTACACCTTC

size: NA
V: TRBV18
J: TRBJ2-3
D: NA
CDR3: CASSPSPVTDTQYF
DNA: TGTGCCAGCTCACCATCCCCGGTAACAGATACGCAGTATTTT

size: NA
V: TRBV19
J: TRBJ1-1
D: NA
CDR3: CASSMYEGVNTEAFF
DNA: TGTGCCAGTAGTATGTACGAGGGGGTTAACACTGAAGCTTTCTTT

size: NA
V: TRBV6-6
J: TRBJ1-1
D: NA
CDR3: CASSPGRATEAFF
DNA: TGTGCCAGCAGCCCCGGGAGGGCCACTGAAGCTTTCTTT

size: NA
V: TRBV28
J: TRBJ2-7
D: NA
CDR3: CASSPTEISYEQYF
DNA: TGTGCCAGCAGTCCTACAGAAATCTCCTACGAGCAGTACTTC

size: NA
V: TRBV7-9
J: TRBJ1-1
D: NA
CDR3: CASSFPQGLNTEAFF
DNA: TGTGCCAGCAGCTTTCCCCAGGGGCTGAACACTGAAGCTTTCTTT

size: NA
V: TRBV4-1
J: TRBJ1-6
D: NA
CDR3: CASRGAGENSPLHF
DNA: TGCGCCAGCAGGGGCGCAGGGGAAAATTCACCCCTCCACTTT

size: NA
V: TRBV7-2
J: TRBJ2-1
D: NA
CDR3: CASSSHSGWDEQFF
DNA: TGTGCCAGCAGCTCTCATTCCGGGTGGGATGAGCAGTTCTTC

size: NA
V: TRBV5-1
J: TRBJ2-3
D: TRBD2
CDR3: CASGTSGGNTDTQYF
DNA: TGCGCCAGCGGTACTAGCGGGGGGAACACAGATACGCAGTATTTT

size: NA
V: TRBV9
J: TRBJ1-1
D: NA
CDR3: CASSVLLDTEAFF
DNA: TGTGCCAGCAGCGTATTATTGGACACTGAAGCTTTCTTT

size: NA
V: TRBV7-2
J: TRBJ1-2
D: NA
CDR3: CASSYIQDSYGYTF
DNA: TGTGCCAGCAGCTATATTCAGGACAGCTATGGCTACACCTTC

size: NA
V: TRBV13
J: TRBJ2-3
D: TRBD2
CDR3: CASSPPAGGWEVAQYF
DNA: TGTGCCAGCAGCCCCCCAGCGGGGGGCTGGGAGGTTGCGCAGTATTTT

size: NA
V: TRBV7-9
J: TRBJ2-3
D: NA
CDR3: CASSFSTARVETSTDTQYF
DNA: TGTGCCAGCAGTTTCTCGACAGCTAGGGTCGAGACTAGCACAGATACGCAGTATTTT

size: NA
V: TRBV7-9
J: TRBJ1-1
D: NA
CDR3: CASSFPGHPNTEAFF
DNA: TGTGCCAGCAGCTTCCCGGGACATCCGAACACTGAAGCTTTCTTT

size: NA
V: TRBV7-2
J: TRBJ1-2
D: TRBD1
CDR3: CASSLGGTEGGYTF
DNA: TGTGCCAGCAGCTTAGGCGGGACAGAAGGCGGCTACACCTTC

size: NA
V: TRBV7-9
J: TRBJ1-1
D: TRBD1
CDR3: CASSQTGRGRNTEAFF
DNA: TGTGCCAGCAGCCAGACAGGGAGAGGTCGTAACACTGAAGCTTTCTTT

size: NA
V: TRBV5-1
J: TRBJ1-1
D: TRBD1
CDR3: CASSRTGVNTEAFF
DNA: TGCGCCAGCAGCAGGACAGGAGTGAACACTGAAGCTTTCTTT

size: NA
V: TRBV5-1
J: TRBJ1-1
D: TRBD1
CDR3: CASSPGQGRMNTEAFF
DNA: TGCGCCAGCAGCCCTGGACAGGGCCGAATGAACACTGAAGCTTTCTTT

size: NA
V: TRBV14
J: TRBJ2-5
D: TRBD1
CDR3: CASSRPTGAFETQYF
DNA: TGTGCCAGCAGCCGACCAACAGGGGCCTTCGAGACCCAGTACTTC

size: NA
V: TRBV5-1
J: TRBJ2-3
D: NA
CDR3: CASSPGLNTDTQYF
DNA: TGCGCCAGCAGCCCAGGACTCAACACAGATACGCAGTATTTT

size: NA
V: TRBV30
J: TRBJ2-7
D: TRBD2
CDR3: CAWSESGAPRGQYF
DNA: TGTGCCTGGAGTGAAAGCGGGGCCCCCCGGGGGCAGTACTTC

size: once
V: TRBV18
J: TRBJ1-3
D: NA
CDR3: CASSPLDRRSGNTIYF
DNA: TGTGCCAGCTCACCACTAGACAGGCGCTCTGGAAACACCATATATTTT

size: NA
V: TRBV6-5
J: TRBJ2-2
D: NA
CDR3: CASSYPRIGELFF
DNA: TGTGCCAGCAGTTACCCCCGGATCGGGGAGCTGTTTTTT

size: NA
V: TRBV18
J: TRBJ1-6
D: NA
CDR3: CASSPGVDSPLHF
DNA: TGTGCCAGCTCACCGGGAGTGGATTCACCCCTCCACTTT

size: NA
V: TRBV6-5
J: TRBJ2-3
D: NA
CDR3: CAARQRSTDTQYF
DNA: TGTGCCGCTCGTCAGCGCAGCACAGATACGCAGTATTTT

size: once
V: TRBV5-1
J: TRBJ2-3
D: NA
CDR3: CASSLVADTQYF
DNA: TGCGCCAGCAGCTTGGTCGCAGATACGCAGTATTTT

size: few
V: TRBV6-1
J: TRBJ1-1
D: TRBD1
CDR3: CASNLDRVNTEAFF
DNA: TGTGCCAGCAACCTAGACAGGGTGAACACTGAAGCTTTCTTT

size: NA
V: TRBV29-1
J: TRBJ2-1
D: TRBD2
CDR3: CSVRTSGGDEQFF
DNA: TGCAGCGTCCGGACTAGCGGGGGGGATGAGCAGTTCTTC

size: NA
V: TRBV6-5
J: TRBJ1-1
D: TRBD1
CDR3: CASSSTGGPTEAFF
DNA: TGTGCCAGCAGTTCGACAGGGGGTCCCACTGAAGCTTTCTTT

size: NA
V: TRBV6-6
J: TRBJ2-1
D: NA
CDR3: CASHPGQHNEQFF
DNA: TGTGCCAGCCATCCAGGACAGCATAATGAGCAGTTCTTC

size: NA
V: TRBV5-4
J: TRBJ2-2
D: NA
CDR3: CASSLGTDNTGELFF
DNA: TGTGCCAGCAGCTTGGGGACAGATAACACCGGGGAGCTGTTTTTT

size: NA
V: TRBV5-1
J: TRBJ2-1
D: TRBD2
CDR3: CASSHSGGDYNEQFF
DNA: TGCGCCAGCAGCCACAGCGGGGGAGACTACAATGAGCAGTTCTTC

size: NA
V: TRBV5-6
J: TRBJ1-1
D: TRBD1
CDR3: CASSLPTGLGNTEAFF
DNA: TGTGCCAGCAGCCTACCGACAGGGCTAGGGAACACTGAAGCTTTCTTT

size: once
V: TRBV28
J: TRBJ1-4
D: NA
CDR3: CASSPTANEKLFF
DNA: TGTGCCAGCAGCCCCACAGCTAATGAAAAACTGTTTTTT

size: NA
V: TRBV19
J: TRBJ2-2
D: NA
CDR3: CASERGREYTGELFF
DNA: TGTGCCAGCGAGCGAGGTCGGGAATACACCGGGGAGCTGTTTTTT

size: NA
V: TRBV7-9
J: TRBJ1-6
D: NA
CDR3: CASSLAGTTSAPLHF
DNA: TGTGCCAGCAGCTTAGCCGGGACCACCTCTGCACCCCTCCACTTT